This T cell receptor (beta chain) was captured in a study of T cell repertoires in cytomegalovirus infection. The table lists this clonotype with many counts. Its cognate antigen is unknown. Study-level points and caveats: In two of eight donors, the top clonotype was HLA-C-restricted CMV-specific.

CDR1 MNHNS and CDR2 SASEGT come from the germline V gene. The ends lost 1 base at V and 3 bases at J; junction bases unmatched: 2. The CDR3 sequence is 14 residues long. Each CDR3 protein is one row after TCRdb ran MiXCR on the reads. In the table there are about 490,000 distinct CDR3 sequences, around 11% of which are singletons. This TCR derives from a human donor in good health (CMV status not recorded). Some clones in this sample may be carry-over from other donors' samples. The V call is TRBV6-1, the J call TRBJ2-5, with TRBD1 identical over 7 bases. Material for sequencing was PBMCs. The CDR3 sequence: CASSEDRGEETQYF. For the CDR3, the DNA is TGTGCCAGCAGTGAAGACAGGGGCGAAGAGACCCAGTACTTC.